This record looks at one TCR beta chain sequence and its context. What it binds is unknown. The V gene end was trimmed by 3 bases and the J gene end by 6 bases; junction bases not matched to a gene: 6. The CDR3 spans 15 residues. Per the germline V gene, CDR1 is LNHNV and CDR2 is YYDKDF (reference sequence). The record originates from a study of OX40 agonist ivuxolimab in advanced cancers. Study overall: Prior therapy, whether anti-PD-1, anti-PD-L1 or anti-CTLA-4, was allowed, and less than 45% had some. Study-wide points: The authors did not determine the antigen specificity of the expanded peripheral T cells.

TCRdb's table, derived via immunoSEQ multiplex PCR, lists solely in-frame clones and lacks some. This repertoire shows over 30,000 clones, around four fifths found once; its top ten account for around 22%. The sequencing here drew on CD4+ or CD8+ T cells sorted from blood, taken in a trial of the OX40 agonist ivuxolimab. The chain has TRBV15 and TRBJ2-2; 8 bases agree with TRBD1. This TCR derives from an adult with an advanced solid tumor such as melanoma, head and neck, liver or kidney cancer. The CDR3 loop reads CATSSWDRMAGELFF. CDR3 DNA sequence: TGTGCCACCAGCAGCTGGGACAGGATGGCCGGGGAGCTGTTTTTT.